The rows below give T cell receptor beta chains drawn from one sample of a study of neurological immune-mediated disorders. MiXCR, applied by TCRdb to the 5' RACE reads, yields one record per CDR3 protein. The sample carries some 30,000 distinct CDR3 sequences, around 14% recorded once. The specimen was PBMCs. The receptors here all came from a man between 65 and 85 years old in good health. CDR3s include the opening cysteine and the closing phenylalanine or tryptophan. D genes are given only for firm matches. Part of the rows lack a size; the others show once, few, many or a class for expanded clones.

d_call: .
j_call: TRBJ2-1
v_call: TRBV28
clone_size: many
cdr3_nt: TGTGCCAGCAGTTTGCGCGGTAGCTCCTACAATGAGCAGTTCTTC
cdr3_aa: CASSLRGSSYNEQFF

d_call: TRBD1
j_call: TRBJ2-2
v_call: TRBV12-3/TRBV12-4
clone_size: many
cdr3_nt: TGTGCCAGCAGTTCAAGGACAGGGGTCGGTACCGGGGAGCTGTTTTTT
cdr3_aa: CASSSRTGVGTGELFF

d_call: TRBD1
j_call: TRBJ2-1
v_call: TRBV28
clone_size: many
cdr3_nt: TGTGCCAGCAGTCGGACAGGTTCGTTGTCGGTCTTC
cdr3_aa: CASSRTGSLSVF

d_call: .
j_call: TRBJ2-2
v_call: TRBV5-1
clone_size: many
cdr3_nt: TGCGCCAGCAGCACCAACCGCGCGAACACCGGGGAGCTGTTTTTT
cdr3_aa: CASSTNRANTGELFF

d_call: .
j_call: TRBJ2-5
v_call: TRBV20-1
clone_size: many
cdr3_nt: TGCAGTGCTAGAGATTACCGGGGGGCGGGAGAGACCCAGTACTTC
cdr3_aa: CSARDYRGAGETQYF

d_call: .
j_call: TRBJ2-3
v_call: TRBV28
clone_size: many
cdr3_nt: TGTGCCAGCAGTTTGAGGGACATAAGAGGGAATACGCAGTATTTT
cdr3_aa: CASSLRDIRGNTQYF

d_call: .
j_call: TRBJ2-5
v_call: TRBV10-3
clone_size: many
cdr3_nt: TGTGCCATCAGTGAGTCGGCTGAGACCCAGTACTTC
cdr3_aa: CAISESAETQYF

d_call: TRBD1
j_call: TRBJ1-4
v_call: TRBV5-1
clone_size: many
cdr3_nt: TGCGCCAGCAGCTTGGCCGGGACAGGGGTTGAAAAACTGTTTTTT
cdr3_aa: CASSLAGTGVEKLFF

d_call: TRBD1
j_call: TRBJ1-4
v_call: TRBV11-2
clone_size: .
cdr3_nt: TGTGCCAGCAGCTTAGGAACAGGGGTTCGCGAAAAACTGTTTTTT
cdr3_aa: CASSLGTGVREKLFF

d_call: .
j_call: TRBJ2-7
v_call: TRBV27
clone_size: many
cdr3_nt: TGTGCCAGCAGTTTAGGGGACTTCACCTACGAGCAGTACTTC
cdr3_aa: CASSLGDFTYEQYF

d_call: .
j_call: TRBJ2-1
v_call: TRBV20-1
clone_size: many
cdr3_nt: TGCAGTGCTAGGCCCTGGAACTCCTACAATGAGCAGTTCTTC
cdr3_aa: CSARPWNSYNEQFF

d_call: TRBD1
j_call: TRBJ1-5
v_call: TRBV6-2/TRBV6-3
clone_size: few
cdr3_nt: TGTGCCAGCAGAAAGCAAGGACAGGGAGATAGTCAGCCCCAGCATTTT
cdr3_aa: CASRKQGQGDSQPQHF

d_call: TRBD2
j_call: TRBJ2-5
v_call: TRBV20-1
clone_size: .
cdr3_nt: TGCAGTGCCCCAGAGGTTAGCGGGAGGGCCTGGGCAGAGACCCAGTACTTC
cdr3_aa: CSAPEVSGRAWAETQYF

d_call: TRBD1
j_call: TRBJ1-2
v_call: TRBV6-5
clone_size: many
cdr3_nt: TGTGCCAGCAGGGTTGACAGGGGGGCCTATGGCTACACCTTC
cdr3_aa: CASRVDRGAYGYTF

d_call: .
j_call: TRBJ1-2
v_call: TRBV20-1
clone_size: many
cdr3_nt: TGCAGTGCCAGAACTGGGGGGCTTATCTATGGCTACACCTTC
cdr3_aa: CSARTGGLIYGYTF

d_call: .
j_call: TRBJ2-1
v_call: TRBV4-2
clone_size: many
cdr3_nt: TGTGCCAGCAGCCAAGACCCTTTTGAGGGGGGGTACAATGAGCAGTTCTTC
cdr3_aa: CASSQDPFEGGYNEQFF

d_call: TRBD1
j_call: TRBJ1-2
v_call: TRBV12-3/TRBV12-4
clone_size: .
cdr3_nt: TGTGCCAGCAGTTCTCCCCCGGGACAGGGGGCTTATGGCTACACCTTC
cdr3_aa: CASSSPPGQGAYGYTF

d_call: .
j_call: TRBJ1-3
v_call: TRBV20-1
clone_size: many
cdr3_nt: TGCAGTGCTAGATTCGATAGAATAAACACCATATATTTT
cdr3_aa: CSARFDRINTIYF

d_call: TRBD1
j_call: TRBJ2-7
v_call: TRBV20-1
clone_size: many
cdr3_nt: TGCAGTGCTAGAGAGAGGGCAGGGGGCTGGTACGAGCAGTACTTC
cdr3_aa: CSARERAGGWYEQYF

d_call: TRBD1
j_call: TRBJ1-6
v_call: TRBV5-1
clone_size: many
cdr3_nt: TGCGCCAGCAGCAGACAGGGGTTGAATTCACCCCTCCACTTT
cdr3_aa: CASSRQGLNSPLHF

d_call: .
j_call: TRBJ2-3
v_call: TRBV20-1
clone_size: many
cdr3_nt: TGCAGTGCCCTTATGCTGGGGGCCGGGGATACGCAGTATTTT
cdr3_aa: CSALMLGAGDTQYF

d_call: .
j_call: TRBJ2-5
v_call: TRBV20-1
clone_size: .
cdr3_nt: TGCAGTGCTAGAGATGCAAGAGTTCAAGAGACCCAGTACTTC
cdr3_aa: CSARDARVQETQYF

d_call: .
j_call: TRBJ2-2
v_call: TRBV12-3/TRBV12-4
clone_size: many
cdr3_nt: TGTGCCAGCAGTTTGAGGTGGGACACCGGGGAGCTGTTTTTT
cdr3_aa: CASSLRWDTGELFF

d_call: TRBD1
j_call: TRBJ2-7
v_call: TRBV20-1
clone_size: many
cdr3_nt: TGCAGTGCTAGAGATTCTGGACAGGCCTACGAGCAGTACTTC
cdr3_aa: CSARDSGQAYEQYF

d_call: .
j_call: TRBJ1-6
v_call: TRBV24-1
clone_size: many
cdr3_nt: TGTGCCACCAGTGATTCCCCCCAGGGATCACCCCTCCACTTT
cdr3_aa: CATSDSPQGSPLHF

d_call: .
j_call: TRBJ2-2
v_call: TRBV7-6
clone_size: many
cdr3_nt: TGTGCCAGCAGCCCCCCCGCGTACACCGGGGAGCTGTTTTTT
cdr3_aa: CASSPPAYTGELFF

d_call: .
j_call: TRBJ2-1
v_call: TRBV20-1
clone_size: many
cdr3_nt: TGCAGTGCTAGTTGGGGGGCGGCTTACAATGAGCAGTTCTTC
cdr3_aa: CSASWGAAYNEQFF

d_call: .
j_call: TRBJ1-1
v_call: TRBV7-2
clone_size: .
cdr3_nt: TGTGCCAGCAGCACGGACAGACTAAACACTGAAGCTTTCTTT
cdr3_aa: CASSTDRLNTEAFF

d_call: .
j_call: TRBJ1-1
v_call: TRBV5-5
clone_size: once
cdr3_nt: TGTGCCAGCAGCTTTAGGTCTGGGGCGAACACTGAAGCTTTCTTT
cdr3_aa: CASSFRSGANTEAFF

d_call: TRBD1
j_call: TRBJ1-2
v_call: TRBV29-1
clone_size: many
cdr3_nt: TGCAGCGCCCGGGACAGCTATGGCTACACCTTC
cdr3_aa: CSARDSYGYTF

d_call: .
j_call: TRBJ1-6
v_call: TRBV7-2
clone_size: many
cdr3_nt: TGTGCCAGCAGCTTATGGCCACCCACCTATAATTCACCCCTCCACTTT
cdr3_aa: CASSLWPPTYNSPLHF

d_call: .
j_call: TRBJ2-7
v_call: TRBV20-1
clone_size: many
cdr3_nt: TGCAGTGCTAGAGGGACAGAGAGCTCCTACGAGCAGTACTTC
cdr3_aa: CSARGTESSYEQYF

d_call: .
j_call: TRBJ1-5
v_call: TRBV24-1
clone_size: many
cdr3_nt: TGTGCCACCAGTGATTCTGGTTTCGCGGGCAATCAGCCCCAGCATTTT
cdr3_aa: CATSDSGFAGNQPQHF

d_call: .
j_call: TRBJ2-5
v_call: TRBV5-1
clone_size: many
cdr3_nt: TGCGCCAGCAGCTTGGAGACAGATCCAGAGACCCAGTACTTC
cdr3_aa: CASSLETDPETQYF

d_call: .
j_call: TRBJ2-5
v_call: TRBV6-1
clone_size: many
cdr3_nt: TGTGCCAGCAGTGAACAGGGGGGCAAAGAGACCCAGTACTTC
cdr3_aa: CASSEQGGKETQYF

d_call: TRBD2
j_call: TRBJ2-7
v_call: TRBV7-2
clone_size: .
cdr3_nt: TGTGCCAGCAGCGCGCCGGGACACAGAGCTAGCGGGGGCTCCTACGAGCAGTACTTC
cdr3_aa: CASSAPGHRASGGSYEQYF

d_call: .
j_call: TRBJ1-6
v_call: TRBV20-1
clone_size: many
cdr3_nt: TGCAGTGCTAGAGTTGTAAGGTGGGGAGGAAAGGTCTCCTATAATTCACCCCTCCACTTT
cdr3_aa: CSARVVRWGGKVSYNSPLHF